A selection of T cell receptor beta chains follows, all from one sample in a study of beta chain features in type 1 diabetes. Libraries were prepared by immunoSEQ multiplex PCR; TCRdb keeps only in-frame clonotypes and omits some of them. The sample has about 900,000 clones, about a sixth seen once. Input material: naive CD4+ T cells from blood. The receptors shown here come from a woman aged 18 to 35 in good health. CDR3s include the opening cysteine and the closing phenylalanine or tryptophan. The D gene is left open where the match is weak. A clone size is listed for some rows: how often the clone was seen (once, few, many), or a class if it is expanded.

CDR3: CASNIAGGPDTQYF
DNA: TGTGCCAGCAACATAGCGGGGGGACCAGATACGCAGTATTTT
size: few
J: TRBJ2-3
D: TRBD2
V: TRBV9
length: 14

CDR3: CASSQNREQYF
DNA: TGTGCCAGTAGTCAAAATCGGGAGCAGTACTTC
size: -
J: TRBJ2-7
D: -
V: TRBV19
length: 11

CDR3: CASSFKLTSGSGIETQYF
DNA: TGTGCCAGCAGCTTTAAGTTGACTAGCGGGAGCGGGATTGAGACCCAGTACTTC
size: few
J: TRBJ2-5
D: TRBD2
V: TRBV7-2
length: 18

CDR3: CASGPKGDRGRF
DNA: TGTGCTAGTGGTCCGAAAGGGGACAGGGGGCGCTTC
size: -
J: TRBJ2-7
D: TRBD1
V: TRBV12-5
length: 12

CDR3: CASSPESSYGYTF
DNA: TGTGCCAGCAGCCCGGAGTCCTCCTATGGCTACACCTTC
size: few
J: TRBJ1-2
D: -
V: TRBV2
length: 13

CDR3: CAIRPGLAGEGQARNEQFF
DNA: TGTGCCATCAGGCCGGGACTAGCGGGAGAGGGACAAGCACGGAATGAGCAGTTCTTC
size: -
J: TRBJ2-1
D: TRBD2
V: TRBV10-3
length: 19

CDR3: CAISVAGSEADTQYF
DNA: TGTGCCATCTCGGTGGCAGGGAGCGAAGCAGATACGCAGTATTTT
size: -
J: TRBJ2-3
D: -
V: TRBV10-3
length: 15

CDR3: CASSPNRDRPRNEQFF
DNA: TGTGCCAGCAGCCCCAACCGGGACAGGCCGAGGAATGAGCAGTTCTTC
size: -
J: TRBJ2-1
D: TRBD1
V: TRBV7-2
length: 16

CDR3: CASRELAETYEQYF
DNA: TGTGCCAGCAGGGAATTAGCGGAAACCTACGAGCAGTACTTC
size: few
J: TRBJ2-7
D: -
V: TRBV27
length: 14

CDR3: CASSQTSGLPGNEQFF
DNA: TGTGCCAGCAGCCAAACAAGCGGGCTCCCCGGGAATGAGCAGTTCTTC
size: -
J: TRBJ2-1
D: -
V: TRBV16
length: 16

CDR3: CASSQGRGEQYF
DNA: TGCGCCAGCAGCCAAGGTAGGGGCGAGCAGTACTTC
size: -
J: TRBJ2-7
D: -
V: TRBV4-3
length: 12

CDR3: CSASRLEKLFF
DNA: TGCAGTGCTAGCAGGCTAGAAAAACTGTTTTTT
size: few
J: TRBJ1-4
D: -
V: TRBV20-1
length: 11

CDR3: CASSRDTDQPQHF
DNA: TGTGCCAGCAGCCGGGACACAGATCAGCCCCAGCATTTT
size: few
J: TRBJ1-5
D: -
V: TRBV5-4
length: 13

CDR3: CASSLRGTEAFF
DNA: TGTGCCAGCAGCCTCAGAGGTACTGAAGCTTTCTTT
size: -
J: TRBJ1-1
D: -
V: TRBV5-6
length: 12

CDR3: CASSLSGVLNEKLFF
DNA: TGTGCCAGCAGCCTGAGCGGGGTCCTGAATGAAAAACTGTTTTTT
size: few
J: TRBJ1-4
D: -
V: TRBV9
length: 15

CDR3: CASSYGRGRVDGYTF
DNA: TGTGCCAGCAGTTACGGACGGGGGCGCGTTGACGGCTACACCTTC
size: -
J: TRBJ1-2
D: -
V: TRBV6-5
length: 15

CDR3: CASSTSGGNTGELFF
DNA: TGCGCCAGCAGCACTAGCGGGGGCAACACCGGGGAGCTGTTTTTT
size: few
J: TRBJ2-2
D: TRBD2
V: TRBV5-1
length: 15

CDR3: CASSLTQFGSPSSGELFF
DNA: TGTGCCAGCAGCTTAACCCAGTTTGGATCCCCCTCGTCCGGGGAGCTGTTTTTT
size: -
J: TRBJ2-2
D: -
V: TRBV7-2
length: 18

CDR3: CASSVSASGHWGEQFF
DNA: TGTGCCAGCAGCGTAAGTGCTAGCGGGCATTGGGGTGAGCAGTTCTTC
size: -
J: TRBJ2-1
D: TRBD2
V: TRBV9
length: 16

CDR3: CASKRTGHYEQYF
DNA: TGTGCCAGCAAGAGGACAGGACACTACGAGCAGTACTTC
size: -
J: TRBJ2-7
D: TRBD1
V: TRBV27
length: 13

CDR3: CASSQVLRDYEQYF
DNA: TGTGCCAGCAGCCAAGTTTTGCGAGACTACGAGCAGTACTTC
size: few
J: TRBJ2-7
D: -
V: TRBV4-2
length: 14

CDR3: CASSELVETQYF
DNA: TGTGCCAGCAGTGAACTGGTTGAGACCCAGTACTTC
size: few
J: TRBJ2-5
D: -
V: TRBV2
length: 12